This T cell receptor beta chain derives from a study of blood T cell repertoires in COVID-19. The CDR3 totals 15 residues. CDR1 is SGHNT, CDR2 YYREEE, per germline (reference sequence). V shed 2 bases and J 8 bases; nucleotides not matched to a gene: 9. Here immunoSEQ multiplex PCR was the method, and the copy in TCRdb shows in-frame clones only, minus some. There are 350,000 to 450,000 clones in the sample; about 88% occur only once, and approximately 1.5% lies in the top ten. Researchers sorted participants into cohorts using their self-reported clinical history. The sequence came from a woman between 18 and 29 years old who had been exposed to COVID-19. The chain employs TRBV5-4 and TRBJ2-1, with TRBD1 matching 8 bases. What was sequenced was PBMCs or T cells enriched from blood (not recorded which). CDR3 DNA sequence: TGTGCCAGCAGCTTCCTGGACAGGGTTAACGATGAGCAGTTCTTC. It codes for CASSFLDRVNDEQFF.